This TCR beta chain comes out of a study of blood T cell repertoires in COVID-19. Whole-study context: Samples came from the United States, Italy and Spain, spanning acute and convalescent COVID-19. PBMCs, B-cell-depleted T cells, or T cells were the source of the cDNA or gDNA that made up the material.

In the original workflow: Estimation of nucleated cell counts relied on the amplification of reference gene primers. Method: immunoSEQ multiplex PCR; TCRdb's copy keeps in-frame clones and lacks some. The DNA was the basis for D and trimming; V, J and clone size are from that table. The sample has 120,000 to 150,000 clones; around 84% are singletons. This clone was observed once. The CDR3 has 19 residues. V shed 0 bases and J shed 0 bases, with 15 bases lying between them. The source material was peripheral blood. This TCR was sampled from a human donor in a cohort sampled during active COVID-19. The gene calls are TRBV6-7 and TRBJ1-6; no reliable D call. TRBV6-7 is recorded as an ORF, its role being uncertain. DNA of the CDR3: TGTGCCAGCAGTTACTCAGTTGATCTGAAGAGCTCCTATAATTCACCCCTCCACTTT. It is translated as CASSYSVDLKSSYNSPLHF.